This T cell receptor beta chain was recovered during a study of Graves' ophthalmopathy and Graves' hyperthyroidism. Study findings and constraints: Sensitivity reached 85% to 90% and specificity about 76% for a 13-signature model separating ophthalmopathy from stable hyperthyroidism.

This clonotype was recorded a few times. Its antigen is not known. Trimming stripped 5 bases from V and 3 bases from J, with 17 bases between. The CDR3 loop spans 15 amino acids. Germline V gives CDR1 MGHDK, CDR2 SYGVNS. TCR beta CDR3 amplification used RNA transcripts. The first-round RT-PCR employed HTBI primers together with the Qiagen OneStep RT-PCR kit. A multiplex PCR was then performed as the second round. MiXCR, run by TCRdb on the multiplex PCR reads, gives a single entry per CDR3 protein. Among around 1.1 million distinct CDR3 sequences listed, about 35% were seen once. The sequence came from an adult man with Graves' hyperthyroidism. The sequenced material came from peripheral blood or thyroid tissue (not recorded which). The V gene is TRBV25-1, the J gene TRBJ2-7, with a possible D match to TRBD1 (5 bases). In DNA form, the CDR3 reads TGTGCCAGCAGTTCCGCATTGACAGACTTCTACGAGCAGTACTTC. Translating it yields CASSSALTDFYEQYF.